This TCR beta chain was recorded in a study of Graves' ophthalmopathy and Graves' hyperthyroidism. Amplification of the TCR beta CDR3 regions used RNA transcripts (as template). The workflow started with a first-round RT-PCR run with HTBI primers and then moved on to a second-round multiplex PCR. TCRdb re-analysed the multiplex PCR reads in MiXCR, keeping a single row per CDR3 protein. The sample shows about 25,000 distinct CDR3 sequences, roughly 50% of them seen only once. A word on this clonotype: No antigen is known for it.

Overall study findings and caveats: Between ophthalmopathy and stable hyperthyroidism, a 13-signature model drew a separation with 87.88% sensitivity and over 80% specificity.

The V end was cut by 7 bases, the J end by 8 bases, with 13 bases between. The CDR3 runs to 11 residues. The germline V gene encodes CDR1 DFQATT and CDR2 SNEGSKA (reference sequence). A volume of 8 to 10 ml of fresh peripheral blood supplied the PBMCs. The chain links TRBV20-1 to TRBJ2-3; perhaps TRBD2 as D (5 bases). This TCR came from an adult woman with stable Graves' hyperthyroidism. The sequencing input was peripheral blood. CDR3 nucleotide sequence: TGCAGTGTCATCCCCGGAGGTACGCAGTATTTT. Protein product: CSVIPGGTQYF.